This T cell receptor (beta chain) was sequenced in a study of human T cells and chemical hapten exposure. The sample holds many counts of this clonotype. The time point was: healthy volunteer bleed at 2 weeks. Total RNA was isolated from whole blood that had not been fractionated. TCRdb re-analysed the RACE reads in MiXCR, keeping a single row per CDR3 protein. The data hold about 130,000 distinct CDR3 sequences, with around 8.3% observed a single time. The length of the CDR3 is 16 residues. Germline CDR1 is LGHNA and CDR2 is YNFKEQ. V shed 0 bases and J 3 bases; nucleotides not matched to a gene: 5. This receptor was taken from a male donor in good health. Some clones in this sample may be carry-over from other donors' samples. The chain joins TRBV4-2 to TRBJ2-3; 8 bases align to TRBD2. Source material: whole blood. CDR3 bases: TGTGCCAGCAGCCAAGAAAGAGGCGGGGGGACAGATACGCAGTATTTT. Residues: CASSQERGGGTDTQYF.